Presented here are 8 T cell receptor beta chains from one specimen sequenced in a study of T cells in women clearing cervical HPV infection. The data were produced by immunoSEQ multiplex PCR, yet TCRdb's version contains in-frame clones alone and is incomplete. The clone table shows tens of thousands of clones, with the ten largest holding 4.2%. Source material: blood buffy coat. The source of these receptors is a woman aged 18 to 75 with a cervical HPV16 infection that either progressed to CIN3+ or cleared (not recorded which).

This clone registers medium-sized by frequency. Coverage ceases 3 residues before the CDR3 finishes, and the germline J gene fills in the end. This chain uses TRBV18 with TRBJ1-1; TRBD1 aligns across 9 bases. CDR3 length: 15 residues. V dropped 4 bases and J dropped 0; count of bases not matched to a gene: 3. The germline CDR1 and CDR2 sequences are KGHSH and LQKENI. CDR3 residues: CASSQGQGMNTEAFF. The DNA read from the CDR3 is TGTGCCAGCTCACAGGGACAGGGAATGAACACTGAA.

As concerns this clone: With the read ending 3 residues before the CDR3 end, the germline J gene is used to fill in that end. This rearrangement joins TRBV11-2 to TRBJ2-7, with no clear D. CDR3 length equals 13 residues. The V gene's germline CDR1 is SGHAT and CDR2 FQNNGV. Trimming took 3 bases from V and 1 from J, leaving 7 bases between them. CDR3 DNA (partial): TGTGCCAGCAGCTTCCTTAATTCCTACGAG. Protein product: CASSFLNSYE. The entire CDR3 protein reads CASSFLNSYEQYF.

A remark on this clone: The read ends 3 residues before the CDR3 terminus; that terminus is restored from the germline J gene. This sequence joins TRBV5-6 and TRBJ1-2; D call uncertain. Germline CDR1 reads SGHDT; CDR2 reads YYEEEE. This CDR3 has 13 amino acids. Trimming stripped 4 bases from V and 0 bases from J, with 7 bases between. The CDR3 spells CASSPAANYGYTF. The sequenced part of the CDR3 DNA is TGTGCCAGCAGCCCGGCGGCTAACTATGGC.

Turning to this clone: Read coverage stops 3 residues before the CDR3 terminus; the germline J gene supplies the remainder. The V gene is TRBV28, the J gene TRBJ1-2; possible D gene TRBD1, 6 bases. Germline CDR1 is MDHEN and CDR2 is SYDVKM. CDR3 length equals 15 residues. Trimming left V 3 bases short and J 5 bases short, with 16 bases between. CDR3 sequence: CASSFPRTDTYGYTF. CDR3 DNA (partial): TGTGCCAGCAGTTTCCCCCGGACAGACACTTATGGC.

Worth noting for this clone: The read falls 3 residues short of the CDR3 end, and the missing part is taken from the germline J gene. The rearrangement links TRBV7-2 to TRBJ1-1; D is possibly TRBD1 (5 bases). This CDR3 spans 14 amino acids. Germline assignment: CDR1 SGHTA and CDR2 FQGNSA. V was shortened by 5 bases and J by 0 bases, with 10 bases between the two germline ends. CDR3 protein: CASSQSQVNTEAFF. CDR3 bases read: TGTGCCAGCAGCCAGTCACAGGTGAACACTGAA. Full variable domain (rest looked up from reference TRBV7-2 and TRBJ1-1): GAGVSQSPSNKVTEKGKDVELRCDPISGHTALYWYRQSLGQGLEFLIYFQGNSAPDKSGLPSDRFSAERTGGSVSTLTIQRTQQEDSAVYLCASSQSQVNTEAFFGQGTRLTVV.

The CDR3 loop is CASSEQGSLYGYTF. The CDR3 DNA, read in part, is TGTGCCAGCAGTGAGCAGGGGAGCCTCTATGGC. The V call is TRBV2, the J call TRBJ1-2, with D tentatively TRBD1 (6 bases). The read ends 3 residues before the CDR3 terminus; that terminus is restored from the germline J gene. Per germline, CDR1 SNHLY and CDR2 FYNNEI. This CDR3 has 14 amino acids. The germline V and J ends were trimmed by 3 bases and 4 bases, with 12 bases remaining between them.

Concerning this clone itself: The CDR3 end is not reached by the read, which stops 3 residues before it; the germline J gene fills it in. The chain joins TRBV12-3 or TRBV12-4 to TRBJ2-7; D perhaps matches TRBD2 (6 bases). V lost 5 bases to trimming and J lost 3 bases, with 14 bases between them. The CDR3 spans 14 residues. CDR3 DNA (partial): TGTGCCAGCAGTCGGACGGGGAGGCACTACGAG. It yields the protein CASSRTGRHYE. The full-length CDR3 reads as CASSRTGRHYEQYF.

A word on this clone: From the germline J gene comes the end of the CDR3, since the read stops 3 residues before it. This rearrangement joins TRBV20-1 to TRBJ2-7; D ambiguous. The CDR3 extends over 13 amino acids. V lost 2 bases, J lost 0 bases, and 8 bases lay in between. Germline V CDR1 and CDR2: DFQATT, SNEGSKA (reference sequence). CDR3 sequence reads: CSARRESSYEQYF. The CDR3 DNA, read in part, is TGCAGTGCTAGACGCGAAAGCTCCTACGAG.